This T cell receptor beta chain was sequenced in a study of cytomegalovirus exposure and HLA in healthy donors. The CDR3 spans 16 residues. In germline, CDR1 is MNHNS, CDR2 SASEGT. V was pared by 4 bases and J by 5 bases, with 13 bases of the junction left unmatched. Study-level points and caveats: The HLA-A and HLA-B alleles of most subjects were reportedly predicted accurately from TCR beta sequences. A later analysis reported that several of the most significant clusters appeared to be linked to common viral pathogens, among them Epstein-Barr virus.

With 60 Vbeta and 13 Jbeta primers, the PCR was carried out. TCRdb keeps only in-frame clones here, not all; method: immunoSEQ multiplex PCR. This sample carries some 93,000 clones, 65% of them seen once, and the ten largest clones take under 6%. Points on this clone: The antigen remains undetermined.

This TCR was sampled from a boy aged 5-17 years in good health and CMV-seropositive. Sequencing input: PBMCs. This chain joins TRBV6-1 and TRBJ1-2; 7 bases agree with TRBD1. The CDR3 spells CASSAGQAASFYGYTF. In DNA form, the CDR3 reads TGTGCCAGCAGTGCTGGACAGGCCGCTTCCTTTTATGGCTACACCTTC.